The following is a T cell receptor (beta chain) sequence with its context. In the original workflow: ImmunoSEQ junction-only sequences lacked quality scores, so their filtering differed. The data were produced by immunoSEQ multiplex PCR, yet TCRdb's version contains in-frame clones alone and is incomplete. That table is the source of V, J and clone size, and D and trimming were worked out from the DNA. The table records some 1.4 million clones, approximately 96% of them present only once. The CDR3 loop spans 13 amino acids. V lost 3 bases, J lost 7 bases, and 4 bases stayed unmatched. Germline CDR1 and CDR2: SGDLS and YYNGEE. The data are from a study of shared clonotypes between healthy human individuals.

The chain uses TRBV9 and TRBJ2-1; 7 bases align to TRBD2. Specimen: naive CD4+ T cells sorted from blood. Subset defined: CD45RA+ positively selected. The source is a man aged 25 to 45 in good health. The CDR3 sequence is CASSALGGNEQFF. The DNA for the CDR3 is TGTGCCAGCAGCGCCTTGGGGGGGAATGAGCAGTTCTTC.